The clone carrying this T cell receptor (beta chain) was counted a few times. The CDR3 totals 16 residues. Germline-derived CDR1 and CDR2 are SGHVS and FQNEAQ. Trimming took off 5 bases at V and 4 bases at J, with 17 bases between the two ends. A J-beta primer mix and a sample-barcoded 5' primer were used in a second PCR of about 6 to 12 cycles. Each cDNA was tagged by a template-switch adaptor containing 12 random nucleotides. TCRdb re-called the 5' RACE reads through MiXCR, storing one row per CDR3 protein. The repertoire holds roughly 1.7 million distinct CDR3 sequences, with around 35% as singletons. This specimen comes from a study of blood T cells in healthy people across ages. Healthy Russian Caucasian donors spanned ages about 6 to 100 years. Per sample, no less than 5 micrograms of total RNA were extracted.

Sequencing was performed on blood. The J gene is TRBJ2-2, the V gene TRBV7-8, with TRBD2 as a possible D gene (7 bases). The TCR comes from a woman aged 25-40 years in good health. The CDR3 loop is CASSRDGGASTGELFF. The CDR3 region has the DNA TGTGCCAGCAGCCGAGATGGGGGGGCGAGCACCGGGGAGCTGTTTTTT.